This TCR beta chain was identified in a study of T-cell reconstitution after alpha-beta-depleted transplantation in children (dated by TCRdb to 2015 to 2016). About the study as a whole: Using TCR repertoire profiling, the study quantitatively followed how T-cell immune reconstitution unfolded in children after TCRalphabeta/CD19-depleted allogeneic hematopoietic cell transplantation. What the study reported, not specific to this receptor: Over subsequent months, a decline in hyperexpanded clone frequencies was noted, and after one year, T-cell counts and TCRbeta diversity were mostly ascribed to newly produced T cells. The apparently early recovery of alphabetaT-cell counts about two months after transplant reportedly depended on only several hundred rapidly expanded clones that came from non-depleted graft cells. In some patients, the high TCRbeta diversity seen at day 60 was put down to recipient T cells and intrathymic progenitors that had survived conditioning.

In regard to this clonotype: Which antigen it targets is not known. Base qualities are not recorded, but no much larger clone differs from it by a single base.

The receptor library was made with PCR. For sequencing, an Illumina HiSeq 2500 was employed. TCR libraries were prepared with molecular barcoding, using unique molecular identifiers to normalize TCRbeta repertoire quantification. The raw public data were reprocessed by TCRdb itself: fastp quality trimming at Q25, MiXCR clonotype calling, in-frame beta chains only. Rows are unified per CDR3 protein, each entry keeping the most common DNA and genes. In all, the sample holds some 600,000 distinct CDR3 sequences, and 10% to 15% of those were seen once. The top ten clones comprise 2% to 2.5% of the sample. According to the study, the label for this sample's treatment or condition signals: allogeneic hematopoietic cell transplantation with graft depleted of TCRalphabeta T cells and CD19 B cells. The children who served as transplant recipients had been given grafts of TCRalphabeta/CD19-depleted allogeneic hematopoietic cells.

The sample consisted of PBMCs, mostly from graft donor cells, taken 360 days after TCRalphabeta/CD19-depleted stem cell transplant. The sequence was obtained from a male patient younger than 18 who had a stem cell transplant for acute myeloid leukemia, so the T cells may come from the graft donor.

The CDR3 corresponds to CASRGQSGTSIDEQYF. The sequenced DNA is TGTGCCAGCAGGGGACAGTCCGGGACTAGCATCGACGAGCAGTACTTC. The sequence links TRBV28 to TRBJ2-7, and 9 junction bases match TRBD2. CDR1 and CDR2, per the germline V gene, are MDHEN and SYDVKM. Here V drops 6 bases and J drops 5 bases, and the junction holds 14 bases not matched to any gene. The CDR3 covers 16 residues, taking in both the cysteine and the phenylalanine. The retained sequence is limited to the CDR3, 48 bases, with the frame set at the first base.